Following are 20 T cell receptor beta chains from one sample sequenced in a study of cytomegalovirus exposure and HLA in healthy donors (dated 2017 in TCRdb). Library preparation was by the immunoSEQ multiplex PCR assay. For the multiplex PCR, a mixture combining 60 forward primers for TCR Vbeta segments and 13 reverse primers for TCR Jbeta segments was used. Imported from immuneACCESS, the table was reduced by TCRdb to in-frame sequences with V and J called. These copies leave out some clones; in studies compared against another copy, an unresolved V gene accounts for under half, and the cause of the remainder is not known. The sample includes about 150,000 clones, with about 74% observed a single time. Approximately 4% of the sample comes from the top ten. Input material: PBMCs. Receptors were obtained from a woman between 35 and 50 years old in good health and CMV-seronegative.

This clone was detected once. The chain uses TRBV5-5 and TRBJ2-3; D may be TRBD1 (6 bases). Looked up from germline, CDR1 is SGHKS and CDR2 is YYEKEE (reference sequence). The CDR3 is 14 residues long. Trimming took off 3 bases at V and 4 bases at J, with 12 bases between the two ends. The CDR3, as DNA: TGTGCCAGCAGCTCCCAGACAGGCCCAGATACGCAGTATTTT. This sequence encodes CASSSQTGPDTQYF.

This clone turned up a few times. The chain recombines TRBV9 with TRBJ2-5; 8 bases map to TRBD1. The J segment lost 6 bases and the V segment lost 4 bases, leaving 14 bases of the junction unmatched. The CDR3 is 16 residues long. Looked up from germline, CDR1 is SGDLS and CDR2 is YYNGEE. This chain's CDR3 is CASSQRQGLGHQTQYF. DNA of the CDR3: TGTGCCAGCAGCCAAAGACAGGGGCTAGGGCATCAGACCCAGTACTTC.

V gene TRBV11-3 combines with J gene TRBJ2-3; D gene ambiguous. The CDR3 is made up of 17 amino acids. The V and J ends lost 4 bases and 0 bases respectively, with 17 bases between them. CDR1 and CDR2 from the germline V gene are SGHNT and YENEEA. CDR3 residues: CASSWSGVLISTDTQYF. The CDR3 DNA follows: TGTGCCAGCAGCTGGTCCGGAGTCCTCATTAGCACAGATACGCAGTATTTT.

The chain is built from TRBV27 and TRBJ1-5; D not resolved. The V and J ends lost 5 bases and 4 bases respectively, with 9 bases between them. This CDR3 is built from 13 residues. Germline assignment: CDR1 MNHEY and CDR2 SMNVEV (reference sequence). The CDR3 nucleotides are TGTGCCAGCAGTCAGATAAGTAATCAGCCCCAGCATTTT. Protein: CASSQISNQPQHF.

The rearrangement uses TRBV2 and TRBJ1-1, with 8 bases lining up with TRBD1. The CDR3 runs 13 residues. The junction had 7 bases not matched to a gene; V was cut back by 8 bases and J by 5 bases. Per germline, CDR1 SNHLY and CDR2 FYNNEI. CDR3 sequence: CASYGQGGTEAFF. CDR3 nucleotides: TGTGCCAGCTACGGACAGGGTGGGACTGAAGCTTTCTTT.

The V gene is TRBV9, the J gene TRBJ2-7; the D gene is possibly TRBD2 (6 bases). The CDR3 spans 14 residues. CDR1 is SGDLS and CDR2 is YYNGEE in the germline V gene. Trimming left V 4 bases short and J 0 bases short, with 11 bases between. The CDR3 reads CASSTTGDSYEQYF. CDR3 bases: TGTGCCAGCAGCACGACGGGGGACTCCTACGAGCAGTACTTC. Supplemented by reference TRBV9 and TRBJ2-7, the full variable domain reads DSGVTQTPKHLITATGQRVTLRCSPRSGDLSVYWYQQSLDQGLQFLIQYYNGEERAKGNILERFSAQQFPDLHSELNLSSLELGDSALYFCASSTTGDSYEQYFGPGTRLTVT.

The rearrangement uses TRBV25-1 and TRBJ1-6; TRBD1 agrees at 8 bases. V shed 6 bases, J shed 12 bases, and the junction held 13 bases outside the gene matches. Germline lookup yields CDR1 MGHDK and CDR2 SYGVNS. The CDR3 runs 15 residues. This CDR3 is CASRSTGQGHEPLHF. Written as DNA, the CDR3 is TGTGCCAGCAGAAGTACTGGACAGGGACATGAACCCCTCCACTTT.

The V and J genes are TRBV5-1 and TRBJ1-3; D remains ambiguous. With 4 bases removed from V and 7 bases from J, the gap between germline ends came to 15 bases. The CDR3 totals 14 residues. Germline assignment: CDR1 SGHRS and CDR2 YFSETQ. CDR3 residues: CASSPERAENTIYF. DNA of the CDR3: TGCGCCAGCAGCCCCGAGAGGGCCGAGAACACCATATATTTT.

The chain joins TRBV7-6 to TRBJ2-1; D may be TRBD1 (6 bases). V was clipped by 0 bases and J by 9 bases, with 12 bases between them. This CDR3 is 14 amino acids long. The germline CDR1 and CDR2 sequences are SGHVS and FNYEAQ. CDR3 in amino acids: CASSLARGRGEQFF. The CDR3 DNA reads as TGTGCCAGCAGCTTAGCCAGGGGTCGGGGTGAGCAGTTCTTC.

The rearrangement links TRBV7-2 to TRBJ2-3; D is unresolved. V lost 1 base to trimming and J lost 4 bases, with 12 bases between them. CDR3 length: 15 residues. Germline V gives CDR1 SGHTA, CDR2 FQGNSA. In DNA, the CDR3 is TGTGCCAGCAGCTTAGATGGTAGCCGCTCAGATACGCAGTATTTT. It encodes CASSLDGSRSDTQYF. Combining the CDR3 with reference TRBV7-2 and TRBJ2-3 gives the whole variable domain GAGVSQSPSNKVTEKGKDVELRCDPISGHTALYWYRQSLGQGLEFLIYFQGNSAPDKSGLPSDRFSAERTGGSVSTLTIQRTQQEDSAVYLCASSLDGSRSDTQYFGPGTRLTVL.

This chain uses TRBV7-9 with TRBJ2-5; possibly TRBD1 for D (6 bases). The CDR3 runs 13 residues. Trimming left V 5 bases short and J 5 bases short, with 12 bases between. Germline values: CDR1 SEHNR, CDR2 FQNEAQ (reference sequence). CDR3 protein: CASSARGYETQYF. CDR3 coding DNA: TGTGCCAGCAGCGCCAGGGGTTACGAGACCCAGTACTTC.

V and J are TRBV27 and TRBJ2-7; D perhaps matches TRBD2 (5 bases). Trimming took 3 bases from V and 6 from J, leaving 12 bases between them. Germline-derived CDR1 and CDR2 are MNHEY and SMNVEV (reference sequence). The CDR3 consists of 13 residues. The CDR3 DNA sequence: TGTGCCAGCAGTTTTCAGGTAGAGGGCGAGCAGTACTTC. Translation gives CASSFQVEGEQYF.

The sample holds a few counts of this clone. This rearrangement joins TRBV7-2 to TRBJ1-5; D might be TRBD1 (5 bases). From germline, CDR1 is SGHTA and CDR2 FQGNSA. V lost 4 bases and J lost 4, with 17 bases in between. The CDR3 totals 16 residues. The CDR3 nucleotides are TGTGCCAGCAGCTCACAGGCTTTGGGCAATAATCAGCCCCAGCATTTT. It is translated as CASSSQALGNNQPQHF.

V usage is TRBV7-2 and J usage is TRBJ1-2; 8 bases are a match to TRBD1. Germline loops: CDR1 SGHTA, CDR2 FQGNSA. CDR3 size: 12 residues. The trim removed 3 bases at V and 13 bases at J, leaving 7 bases unmatched. The CDR3 here is CASSFEQGGCTF. In DNA form, the CDR3 reads TGTGCCAGCAGCTTTGAACAGGGGGGTTGCACCTTC.

V gene TRBV6-4 combines with J gene TRBJ2-1, with 9 bases identical to TRBD2. The CDR3 is made up of 17 amino acids. Per germline, CDR1 MRHNA and CDR2 SNTAGT. V lost 4 bases, J lost 3 bases, and 10 bases stayed unmatched. The CDR3 loop reads CASSGFSGSSNYNEQFF. The CDR3 DNA sequence: TGTGCCAGCAGTGGTTTTAGCGGGAGTAGTAACTACAATGAGCAGTTCTTC.

The chain is built from TRBV7-9 and TRBJ2-7; perhaps TRBD1 as D (5 bases). Germline V gene lookup returns CDR1 SEHNR and CDR2 FQNEAQ (reference sequence). Trimming shortened V by 3 bases and J by 10 bases, and 16 bases separated the two germline ends. The CDR3 covers 13 residues. The CDR3 nucleotides are TGTGCCAGCAGCTTGGGGCCCGAGTCACTCCAGTACTTC. Protein: CASSLGPESLQYF.

The chain links TRBV5-1 to TRBJ2-3; 7 positions match TRBD2. The V segment lost 3 bases and the J segment 2 bases; nucleotides outside the gene matches: 6. This CDR3 contains 15 residues. Looked up from germline, CDR1 is SGHRS and CDR2 is YFSETQ. The CDR3 region has the DNA TGCGCCAGCAGCTCTTGGGCGGGGGTCACAGATACGCAGTATTTT. It encodes CASSSWAGVTDTQYF.

The chain joins TRBV5-1 to TRBJ2-7; 8 bases map to TRBD1. J was trimmed by 2 bases and V by 4 bases; bases with no gene match: 11. The CDR3 sequence is 16 residues long. Looked up from germline, CDR1 is SGHRS and CDR2 is YFSETQ. CDR3 sequence (DNA): TGCGCCAGCAGCAGGTCCCGGGACAGGAGTCCCTACGAGCAGTACTTC. Its translation is CASSRSRDRSPYEQYF. Full variable domain (rest looked up from reference TRBV5-1 and TRBJ2-7): KAGVTQTPRYLIKTRGQQVTLSCSPISGHRSVSWYQQTPGQGLQFLFEYFSETQRNKGNFPGRFSGRQFSNSRSEMNVSTLELGDSALYLCASSRSRDRSPYEQYFGPGTRLTVT.

The table lists this clone with a few counts. The chain has TRBV10-2 and TRBJ2-7; D might be TRBD1 (6 bases). Trimming took off 5 bases at V and 3 bases at J, with 11 bases between the two ends. The CDR3 is 13 amino acids. Germline CDR1 is WSHSY and CDR2 is SAAADI. CDR3 protein: CASSSGHIYEQYF. The DNA for the CDR3 is TGCGCCAGCAGTTCGGGACACATCTACGAGCAGTACTTC.

This sequence joins TRBV5-1 and TRBJ2-5, with 8 positions matching TRBD2. The CDR3 length is 16 residues. CDR1 is SGHRS, CDR2 YFSETQ, per germline. Germline trimming cut 0 bases from V and 3 bases from J; bases unmatched to any gene: 7. The CDR3 is CASSLAGAGVKETQYF. The CDR3 DNA reads as TGCGCCAGCAGCTTGGCCGGAGCGGGAGTCAAAGAGACCCAGTACTTC.